One T cell receptor (beta chain) is described in this entry. Antigen unknown. A much larger clone differs from this one at a single base, so this may be a read error. Stable hyperthyroidism: no ophthalmopathy progression over 18 months of follow-up. Researchers barred patients who had uncontrolled infection, other autoimmune disease, pregnancy or lactation. Authors of the study amplified TCR beta CDR3 regions from RNA transcripts. First-round RT-PCR targeting the TCR CDR3 was performed with the HTBI primer set. MiXCR, applied by TCRdb to the multiplex PCR reads, yields one record per CDR3 protein. The sample contains 610,000 or so distinct CDR3 sequences, 40% to 55% of which appear only once. The CDR3 has 14 residues. Germline CDR1 SGHRS, CDR2 YFSETQ. V lost 1 base and J 3 bases, leaving 10 bases between the germline ends. These data are taken from a study of T cells in Graves' hyperthyroidism and ophthalmopathy.

Study findings and constraints: Blood also contained most expanded thyroid clonotypes above 0.001.

The specimen was peripheral blood or thyroid tissue (not recorded which). The chain uses TRBV5-1 and TRBJ1-1, with D unclear. This clonotype was obtained from a young woman with Graves' hyperthyroidism. The DNA for the CDR3 is TGCGCCAGCAGCTTGCCCTTGGCCGACACTGAAGCTTTCTTT. Protein product: CASSLPLADTEAFF.